This T cell receptor beta chain appears in the sequencing data of a study of radiation and T cells in renal cell carcinoma. The CDR3 consists of 15 residues. Germline-derived CDR1 and CDR2 are MNHNS and SASEGT. J was trimmed by 6 bases and V by 0 bases; bases with no gene match: 7. Time point indicated: blood 4 weeks post-SBRT, at nephrectomy. The treatment here: 15 Gy SBRT to primary tumor, nephrectomy 4 weeks later. The data were produced by immunoSEQ multiplex PCR, yet TCRdb's version contains in-frame clones alone and is incomplete. The sample includes approximately 150,000 clones, approximately 86% of them seen just once.

The receptor was derived from a woman between 50 and 59 years old with renal cell carcinoma. The chain employs TRBV6-1 and TRBJ2-7; 8 bases align to TRBD2. The source was blood, collected from a patient whose treatment included radiotherapy and nephrectomy. The CDR3 spells CASSEALAGFGEQYF. The DNA for the CDR3 is TGTGCCAGCAGTGAAGCCCTAGCGGGTTTCGGCGAGCAGTACTTC.